Here is one T cell receptor beta chain with its context. Its target antigen remains unknown. No base quality information exists; no much larger clone differs at one position. Systemically healthy Caucasian individuals from Russia, over 30 in total and aged roughly 6 to 100 years, were included as donors. Each donor gave approximately 9.3 milliliters of peripheral blood, collected into EDTA-treated Vacutainer tubes. Ficoll-Paque density-gradient centrifugation was used to isolate PBMCs, with at least 6.5 million per sample. Total RNA was extracted from PBMCs with Trizol reagent, with at least 5.5 micrograms obtained per sample. For every donor, an aliquot of PBMCs went through flow cytometry to measure the percentages of naive CD45RAhigh/CD27high T cells. Libraries came from 5' RACE. Sequencing was performed on an Illumina HiSeq 2500. A second PCR of roughly 6 to 11 cycles was run with a J-beta primer mix and a sample-barcoded 5' primer. Each TCR beta cDNA molecule received a unique molecular identifier from a template-switch 5' adaptor carrying 12 random nucleotides. At least 3 million CDR3-containing paired-end reads were obtained from each sample. First-strand cDNA synthesis was performed from all RNA using the Mint cDNA synthesis kit, with priming by a TRBC-specific oligonucleotide. Following uracil-DNA glycosylase treatment, a first 18-cycle PCR with universal primers M1SS and BC2_uni_R was performed on all cDNA. Under the source paper's analysis protocol: Each sample was normalized by randomly selecting 1 million high-quality reads, each carrying a distinct molecular identifier. Reads sharing molecular identifiers were discarded rather than binned into consensus sequences. MiTCR, run with a Q25 quality threshold and the strictest error-elimination algorithm, handled CDR3 identification, clonotype clustering and error correction. A nonparametric unseen species model with Euler transformation was used to estimate a lower bound on total TCR beta diversity. Starting from the raw public reads, TCRdb applied fastp trimming at Q25, assembled clones with MiXCR and retained in-frame beta chains. Rows merge per CDR3 protein into single entries with the most common DNA and genes. The V and J calls and clone size come from TCRdb's table, not from the authors' own analysis. This sample comprises about 570,000 distinct CDR3 sequences, 27% of them detected only once. The top ten clonotypes cover approximately 3.6% of the sample.

The data were taken from a study of blood T cells in healthy people across ages (dated by TCRdb to 2015 to 2017). About the full investigation: In model experiments, template switching captured roughly one uniquely barcoded TCR beta cDNA molecule for every two T cells. To track age-related changes in TCR beta repertoire diversity, the study relied on deep sequencing normalized with unique cDNA molecular identifiers. Donors were grouped into four age groups: young (average about 15 years), middle-aged (39), aged (about 60) and long-lived (around 80). Using the same blood draw, the study looked at two additional independent replicas of 1 million unique cDNA reads for two donors, one aged 18 to 30 and the other aged 80 or older.

The germline V gene provides CDR1 KGHDR and CDR2 SFDVKD. CDR3 length: 14 amino acids, cysteine to phenylalanine. The retained sequence is limited to the CDR3, 42 bases, with the frame set at the first base. Relative to germline, V is 3 bases shorter and J is 2 bases shorter, with 9 bases between their ends. What the work shows at the level of the full study, not this receptor alone: Since profiling was done on bulk unsorted PBMCs, naive and antigen-experienced compartments could not be conclusively compared. The percentage of naive T cells measured by flow cytometry correlated strongly with observed TCR beta diversity. Compared with the aged group, the long-lived group had more naive CD4+ T cells, fewer expanded clones and increased TCR diversity, suggesting age selection. Observed TCR beta diversity per million T cells fell roughly linearly with age, and a significant reduction was already apparent by age approximately 40. Estimates of total diversity from one million sequenced T cells were regarded as lower bounds and underestimates. Donor CMV infection status was unknown, potentially confounding age-related changes in expanded clonotypes.

The sample was also reused in another study, on T cells of mothers and their children. That second report states: Nine systemically healthy Caucasian individuals served as donors, namely three mothers together with their six children. cDNA synthesis consumed the entire amount of extracted RNA, loaded at about 1.5 ug RNA in each 15 ul reaction. In the second PCR, the M1S primer added sample barcodes and 2-4 random nucleotides. More than 9 million TCR beta CDR3 reads were obtained from each mother, and roughly 3 million reads were obtained from each child. Thymic selection similarly shapes TCR recombination output in related and unrelated pairs, with minor effect from inherited differences. Normalized repertoire overlap was always found to be slightly, but never significantly, higher in related mother-child pairs than in unrelated mother-child pairs. No persistent microchimeric T cell clones were detected, at a sensitivity of approximately 110 clones per million clonotypes. Deep NGS was used in the study to compare the TCR beta repertoires of mothers and children and to look for features that separate related mother-child pairs from unrelated individuals. The mean age was 40 +/- 4 years for the mothers and about 10 +/- 4 years for the children. After adapter ligation with NEBNext reagents, the libraries were sequenced on Illumina HiSeq 2000 with 100+100 nt paired-end reads. To prevent cross-contamination, the mother and child libraries were prepared a month apart and were sequenced in separate runs. Each donor had between about 500,000 and 2,100,000 distinct TCR beta clonotypes identified. Naive TCR beta clonotypes were estimated from low-frequency clonotypes matched to each donor's FACS-determined naive share, without sorting.

Recombination linked TRBV24-1 to TRBJ2-5; TRBD2 could be the D gene, as 6 bases match. This TCR was recovered from a boy aged 2 to 10 in good health. The sample consisted of blood. Here the CDR3 is given as CATSDSSGQETQYF. The bases read TGTGCCACCAGTGATAGTAGCGGTCAAGAGACCCAGTACTTC.